This is a list of T cell receptor beta chains from one sample in a study of shared clonotypes between healthy human individuals. TCRdb's copy holds only in-frame clones and misses some; the assay was immunoSEQ multiplex PCR. This sample carries some 1,900,000 clones, about 94% of them seen once, and the ten largest clones take approximately 1%. The source material was naive CD8+ T cells sorted from blood. These receptors all stem from a man between 18 and 29 years old in good health. Each CDR3 is given with its conserved first and last residue. A D gene is named only where the DNA matches it firmly. Where a row states a size, it is once, few, many or the class of an expanded clone; other rows omit it.

D gene	V gene	clone size	J gene	CDR3 protein	CDR3 DNA
.	TRBV6-5	.	TRBJ1-2	CASSASYGYTF	TGTGCCAGCAGTGCCTCTTATGGCTACACCTTC
.	TRBV6-6	.	TRBJ2-3	CASSYETGSSTDTQYF	TGTGCCAGCAGTTATGAAACGGGGTCTTCCACAGATACGCAGTATTTT
.	TRBV11-3	.	TRBJ1-4	CASSALGQGNEKLFF	TGTGCCAGCAGCGCGCTGGGACAAGGGAATGAAAAACTGTTTTTT
TRBD2	TRBV7-9	.	TRBJ2-4	CASSPGLAGPVGKNIQYF	TGTGCCAGCAGTCCGGGACTAGCGGGGCCTGTGGGCAAAAACATTCAGTACTTC
.	TRBV2	.	TRBJ2-3	CASSLGGLRTDTQYF	TGTGCCAGCAGTCTCGGGGGCTTACGGACAGATACGCAGTATTTT
.	TRBV27	once	TRBJ2-2	CASSLVRGTGELFF	TGTGCCAGCAGTTTAGTGCGTGGGACCGGGGAGCTGTTTTTT
TRBD1	TRBV4-3	.	TRBJ1-5	CASSLGQGQPQHF	TGCGCCAGCAGCCTTGGACAGGGCCAGCCCCAGCATTTT
.	TRBV27	.	TRBJ2-3	CASSLIGDTQYF	TGTGCCAGCAGTTTAATAGGGGATACGCAGTATTTT
.	TRBV6-1	.	TRBJ2-7	CASSERGAYEQYF	TGTGCCAGCAGTGAACGCGGGGCTTACGAGCAGTACTTC
.	TRBV27	.	TRBJ2-7	CASSPGRSSYEQYF	TGTGCCAGCAGTCCCGGCCGGAGCTCCTACGAGCAGTACTTC
TRBD2	TRBV5-1	once	TRBJ2-3	CASSLFASGYVADTQYF	TGCGCCAGCAGCTTGTTCGCTAGCGGCTATGTTGCAGATACGCAGTATTTT
TRBD2	TRBV13	.	TRBJ2-1	CASSLGAGFEQFF	TGTGCCAGCAGCTTAGGAGCGGGATTCGAGCAGTTCTTC
.	TRBV9	.	TRBJ2-7	CASSVASQGYEQYF	TGTGCCAGCAGCGTAGCTAGTCAGGGGTACGAGCAGTACTTC
TRBD2	TRBV5-6	.	TRBJ2-5	CASSLGGGGAGETQYF	TGTGCCAGCAGCTTAGGCGGCGGGGGGGCCGGAGAGACCCAGTACTTC
.	TRBV7-9	.	TRBJ1-3	CASSSTESSGNTIYF	TGTGCCAGCAGCTCAACCGAGAGCTCTGGAAACACCATATATTTT
TRBD1	TRBV19	once	TRBJ2-7	CASSPGPGGYEQYF	TGTGCCAGTAGTCCCGGGCCAGGGGGTTACGAGCAGTACTTC